This TCR beta chain was sequenced for a study of CD4 and CD8 cells across lung adenocarcinoma regions. This clonotype was detected many times. V lost 1 base and J lost 8, with 9 bases in between. Germline CDR1 SGHTA, CDR2 FQGNSA. The CDR3 spans 14 residues. TCRdb independently ran MiXCR on the PCR reads; one entry per CDR3 protein. Seen here are around 20,000 distinct CDR3 sequences, 46% observed once, and the top ten hold around 19%. Samples came from patients with localized non-small cell lung adenocarcinoma. This TCR came from a male donor with lung adenocarcinoma. The CD4 and CD8 labels of this study may be unreliable. This chain links TRBV7-2 with TRBJ1-6; weak D call: TRBD1 (5 bases). The sample taken for sequencing was CD4+ T cells from the margin of a lung tumor. CDR3 nucleotide sequence: TGTGCCAGCAGCTTAGTCGGGGGAGATTCACCCCTCCACTTT. It codes for CASSLVGGDSPLHF.